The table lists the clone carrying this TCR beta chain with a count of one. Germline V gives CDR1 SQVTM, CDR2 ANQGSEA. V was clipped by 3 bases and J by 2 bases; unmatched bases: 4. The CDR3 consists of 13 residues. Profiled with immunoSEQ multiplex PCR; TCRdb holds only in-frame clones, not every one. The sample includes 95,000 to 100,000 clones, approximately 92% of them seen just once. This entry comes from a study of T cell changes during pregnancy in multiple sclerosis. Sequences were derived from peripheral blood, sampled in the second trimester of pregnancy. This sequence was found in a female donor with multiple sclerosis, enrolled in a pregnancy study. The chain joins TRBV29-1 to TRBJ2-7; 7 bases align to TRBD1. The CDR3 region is CSVEGQKTYEQYF. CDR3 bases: TGCAGCGTTGAGGGACAGAAAACCTACGAGCAGTACTTC.